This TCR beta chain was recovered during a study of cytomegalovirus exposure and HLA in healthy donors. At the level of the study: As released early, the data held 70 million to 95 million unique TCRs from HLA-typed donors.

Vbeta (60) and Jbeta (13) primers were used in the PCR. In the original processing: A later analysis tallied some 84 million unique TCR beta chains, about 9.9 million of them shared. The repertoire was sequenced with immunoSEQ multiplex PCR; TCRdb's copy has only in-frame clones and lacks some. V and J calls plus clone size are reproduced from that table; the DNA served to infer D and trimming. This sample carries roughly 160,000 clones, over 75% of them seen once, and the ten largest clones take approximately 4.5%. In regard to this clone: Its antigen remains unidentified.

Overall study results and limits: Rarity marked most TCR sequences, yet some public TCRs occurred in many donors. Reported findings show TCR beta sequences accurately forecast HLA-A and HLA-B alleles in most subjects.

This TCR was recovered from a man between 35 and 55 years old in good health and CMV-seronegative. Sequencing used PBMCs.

The CDR3 is CAWSVGTHSGNTIYF. The CDR3 DNA follows: TGTGCCTGGAGTGTAGGGACTCACTCTGGAAACACCATATATTTT. J is TRBJ1-3 and V is TRBV30, with TRBD1 as a possible D gene (5 bases). The CDR3 spans 15 residues. The germline CDR1 and CDR2 sequences are GTSNPN and SVGIG (reference sequence). V was clipped by 0 bases and J by 0 bases, with 9 bases between them.